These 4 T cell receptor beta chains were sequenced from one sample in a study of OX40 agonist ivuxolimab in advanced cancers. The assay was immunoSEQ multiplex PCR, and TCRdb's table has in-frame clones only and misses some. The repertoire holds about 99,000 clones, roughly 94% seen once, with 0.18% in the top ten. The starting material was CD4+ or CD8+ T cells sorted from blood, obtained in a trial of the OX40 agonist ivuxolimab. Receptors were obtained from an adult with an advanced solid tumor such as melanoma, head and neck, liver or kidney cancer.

The CDR3 protein is CASSPPHSANYGYTF. CDR3 nucleotides: TGTGCCAGCAGCCCCCCCCACTCAGCAAACTATGGCTACACCTTC. The chain links TRBV9 to TRBJ1-2; D unresolved. CDR1 is SGDLS, CDR2 YYNGEE, per germline. Deletions cut 4 bases from V and 2 bases from J, with 15 bases between. This CDR3 comprises 15 residues.

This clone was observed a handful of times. CDR3 protein: CASSLYTEAFF. CDR3 DNA: TGTGCCAGCAGCCTATACACTGAAGCTTTCTTT. This chain links TRBV7-2 with TRBJ1-1; D unclear. Germline CDR1 and CDR2: SGHTA and FQGNSA. The CDR3 is made up of 11 amino acids. The ends were cut back, 5 bases at V and 3 bases at J, with 4 bases in the middle.

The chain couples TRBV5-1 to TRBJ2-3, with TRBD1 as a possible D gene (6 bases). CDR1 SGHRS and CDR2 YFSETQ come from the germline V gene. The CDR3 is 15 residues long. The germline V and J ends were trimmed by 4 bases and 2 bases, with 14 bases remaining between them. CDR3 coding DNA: TGCGCCAGCAGCCTACGGACAGCGTACACAGATACGCAGTATTTT. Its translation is CASSLRTAYTDTQYF.

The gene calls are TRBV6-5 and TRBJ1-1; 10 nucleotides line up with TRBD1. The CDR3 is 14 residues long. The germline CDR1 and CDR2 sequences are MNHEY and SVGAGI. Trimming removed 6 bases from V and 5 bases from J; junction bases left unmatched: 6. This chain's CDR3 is CASSRQGAGTEAFF. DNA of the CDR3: TGTGCCAGCAGCCGACAGGGGGCTGGGACTGAAGCTTTCTTT.